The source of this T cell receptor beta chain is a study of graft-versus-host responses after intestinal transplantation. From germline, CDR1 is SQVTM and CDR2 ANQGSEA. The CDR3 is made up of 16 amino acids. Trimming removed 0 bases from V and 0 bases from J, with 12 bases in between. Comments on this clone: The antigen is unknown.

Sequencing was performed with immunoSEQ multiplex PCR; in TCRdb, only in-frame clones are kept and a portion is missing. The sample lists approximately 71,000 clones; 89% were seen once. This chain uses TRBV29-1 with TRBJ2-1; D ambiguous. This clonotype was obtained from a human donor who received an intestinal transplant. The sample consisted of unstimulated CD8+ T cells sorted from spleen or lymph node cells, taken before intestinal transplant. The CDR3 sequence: CSVEDLGHSSYNEQFF. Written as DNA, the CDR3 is TGCAGCGTTGAAGATTTGGGCCATAGCTCCTACAATGAGCAGTTCTTC.